This entry lists 11 T cell receptor beta chains sequenced from one sample in a study of OX40 agonist ivuxolimab in advanced cancers. TCRdb keeps only in-frame clones here, not all; method: immunoSEQ multiplex PCR. This sample has about 44,000 clones; around 88% occur once, and the top ten carry over 0.35%. The sample here was CD4+ or CD8+ T cells sorted from blood, taken in a trial of the OX40 agonist ivuxolimab. The source of these receptors is an adult with an advanced solid tumor such as melanoma, head and neck, liver or kidney cancer.

The chain employs TRBV5-5 and TRBJ2-1; D gene unclear. V gave up 0 bases and J gave up 7 bases, with 14 bases separating them. The CDR3 consists of 15 residues. Germline V gene lookup returns CDR1 SGHKS and CDR2 YYEKEE (reference sequence). CDR3 bases: TGTGCCAGCAGCTTGGATCTGATTGAGCGAAATGAGCAGTTCTTC. As protein: CASSLDLIERNEQFF. The whole variable domain, remainder taken from reference TRBV5-5 and TRBJ2-1, is DAGVTQSPTHLIKTRGQQVTLRCSPISGHKSVSWYQQVLGQGPQFIFQYYEKEERGRGNFPDRFSARQFPNYSSELNVNALLLGDSALYLCASSLDLIERNEQFFGPGTRLTVL.

The rearrangement links TRBV29-1 to TRBJ1-1; 8 positions agree with TRBD1. The V gene end was trimmed by 4 bases and the J gene end by 4 bases; junction bases not matched to a gene: 5. CDR1 and CDR2 from the germline V gene are SQVTM and ANQGSEA. The CDR3 is 13 residues long. Here the CDR3 reads CSVVRQGATEAFF. The CDR3 DNA follows: TGCAGCGTTGTCCGTCAGGGGGCCACTGAAGCTTTCTTT.

This chain uses TRBV7-9 with TRBJ1-3; D is ambiguous. V was clipped by 6 bases and J by 2 bases, with 5 bases between them. Germline CDR1 is SEHNR and CDR2 is FQNEAQ (reference sequence). CDR3 length: 12 residues. The CDR3 DNA follows: TGTGCCAGCAGACGTCCTGGAAACACCATATATTTT. Its translation is CASRRPGNTIYF.

V gene TRBV19 combines with J gene TRBJ2-5; tentatively, D is TRBD2 (5 bases). The germline V and J ends were trimmed by 3 bases and 0 bases, with 14 bases remaining between them. The CDR3 length is 16 residues. Germline CDR1 LNHDA, CDR2 SQIVND (reference sequence). CDR3 loop: CASSMDSTAYQETQYF. For the CDR3, the DNA is TGTGCCAGTAGTATGGACTCCACCGCGTACCAAGAGACCCAGTACTTC.

A single count supports this clone. The chain joins TRBV5-1 to TRBJ2-3; no clear D. Germline CDR1 SGHRS, CDR2 YFSETQ. The CDR3 has 12 residues. The V and J ends lost 4 bases and 4 bases respectively, with 7 bases between them. CDR3: CASSVGSDTQYF. The CDR3 DNA sequence: TGCGCCAGCAGCGTAGGATCAGATACGCAGTATTTT.

The genes are TRBV2 and TRBJ1-6; TRBD1 might be the D (5 bases). Trimming pared 2 bases from V and 4 bases from J, leaving 9 bases between. Germline values: CDR1 SNHLY, CDR2 FYNNEI. This CDR3 region has 15 residues. The CDR3 here is CASSEQGRYNSPLHF. As DNA, the CDR3 is TGTGCCAGCAGTGAACAGGGTCGATATAATTCACCCCTCCACTTT.

The chain uses TRBV12-5 and TRBJ2-5; 12 bases align to TRBD1. Losses at the gene ends were 6 bases for V and 7 bases for J; bases not matched to a gene: 12. CDR1 and CDR2 (germline): LGHNT, FRNRAP. The CDR3 is 16 residues long. CDR3 protein: CASGRGGTGGYGTQYF. CDR3 DNA: TGTGCTAGTGGCCGTGGGGGGACAGGGGGCTATGGGACCCAGTACTTC.

The rearrangement links TRBV6-1 to TRBJ2-5; D gene ambiguous. Germline CDR1 is MNHNS and CDR2 is SASEGT. The CDR3 has 14 amino acids. The germline V and J ends were trimmed by 5 bases and 3 bases, with 13 bases remaining between them. CDR3 sequence: CASSSRQVEETQYF. The CDR3 DNA reads as TGTGCCAGCAGTTCGCGACAAGTTGAAGAGACCCAGTACTTC.

The chain employs TRBV6-5 and TRBJ2-1; D perhaps matches TRBD1 (5 bases). V was pared by 10 bases and J by 6 bases, with 13 bases between. The CDR3 runs 12 residues. Germline values: CDR1 MNHEY, CDR2 SVGAGI. DNA for the CDR3: TGTGCCACCAAGCAGGGTACCAATGAGCAGTTCTTC. It specifies CATKQGTNEQFF.

The rearrangement links TRBV7-9 to TRBJ2-1; no firm D call. V lost 4 bases and J lost 3, with 7 bases in between. CDR1 and CDR2 (germline): SEHNR, FQNEAQ (reference sequence). This CDR3 has 13 residues. DNA of the CDR3: TGTGCCAGCAGCTGGGCCGGCTACAATGAGCAGTTCTTC. Its translation is CASSWAGYNEQFF.

The chain joins TRBV25-1 to TRBJ2-1; 8 nucleotides line up with TRBD1. V trimming: 7 bases; J trimming: 8 bases; junction bases outside the gene matches: 1. This CDR3 has 11 residues. CDR1 is MGHDK and CDR2 is SYGVNS in the germline V gene. CDR3 sequence: CASTGGHEQFF. The CDR3 region has the DNA TGTGCCAGCACAGGGGGCCATGAGCAGTTCTTC.